This T cell receptor (beta chain) was obtained from a study of neurological immune-mediated disorders. This clonotype was observed many times. Its antigen is not identified. One entry per CDR3 protein, called by TCRdb with MiXCR from the 5' RACE reads. The data show 66,000 or so distinct CDR3 sequences, around 3% seen once. This CDR3 is built from 12 residues. The germline V and J ends were trimmed by 2 bases and 4 bases, with 5 bases remaining between them. Germline V gene sequence: CDR1 SEHNR, CDR2 FQNEAQ (reference sequence). General study findings and limits: None of the CDR3 amino acid sequences of expanded clones recurred across subjects, suggesting private repertoires in all groups. Healthy controls had more TCR clonal expansion than multiple sclerosis, which showed the least, whereas HTLV-1-associated myelopathy showed the most.

The source of this sequence is a man between 35 and 55 years old with multiple sclerosis. The chain combines TRBV7-9 with TRBJ1-2; D ambiguous. The material sequenced was PBMCs. The CDR3 sequence: CASSLPGYGYTF. In nucleotides, the CDR3 is TGTGCCAGCAGCTTACCCGGCTATGGCTACACCTTC.